A single sample gave rise to the 10 T cell receptor beta chains below, sequenced in a study of blood T cell repertoires in COVID-19. Libraries were prepared by immunoSEQ multiplex PCR; TCRdb keeps only in-frame clonotypes and omits some of them. This sample has roughly 200,000 clones, with around 83% found just once. Sample: peripheral blood. Source of these receptors: a human donor in a cohort sampled during active COVID-19.

On this clone: The sample contains more than one DNA sequence encoding this CDR3. The chain couples TRBV18 to TRBJ2-5, with 11 positions matching TRBD1. Germline V lookup: CDR1 KGHSH, CDR2 LQKENI. J lost 5 bases, V lost 3 bases, and 5 bases had no gene match. The CDR3 covers 15 residues. CDR3 DNA sequence: TGTGCCAGCTCACCCGGACAGGGGGCAGGGGAGACCCAGTACTTC. Translated: CASSPGQGAGETQYF.

This sequence joins TRBV6-1 and TRBJ1-3; no firm D call. CDR3 length: 15 residues. V dropped 1 base and J dropped 4 bases, with 11 bases sitting between them. Germline V gene data show CDR1 as MNHNS and CDR2 as SASEGT. For the CDR3, the DNA is TGTGCCAGCAGTGAAGTCGGGGTCCAAGGAAACACCATATATTTT. It specifies CASSEVGVQGNTIYF.

The chain recombines TRBV5-4 with TRBJ2-3, with a tentative D call TRBD2 (7 bases). The CDR3 covers 18 residues. Trimming left V 4 bases short and J 2 bases short, with 23 bases between. CDR1 is SGHNT and CDR2 is YYREEE in the germline V gene (reference sequence). The CDR3 protein is CASSHWKGGGSYTDTQYF. The CDR3 DNA reads as TGTGCCAGCAGCCACTGGAAGGGGGGAGGGTCCTACACAGATACGCAGTATTTT.

This clone is a singleton in its sample. This chain links TRBV6-4 with TRBJ2-1; a weak D match, TRBD1 (6 bases). V was shortened by 3 bases and J by 0 bases, with 18 bases between the two germline ends. Germline loops: CDR1 MRHNA, CDR2 SNTAGT. The CDR3 spans 18 residues. Here the CDR3 reads CASSEAIKGVSSYNEQFF. The CDR3 coding sequence is TGTGCCAGCAGTGAGGCGATAAAGGGGGTGTCCTCCTACAATGAGCAGTTCTTC.

For the CDR3, the DNA is TGTGCCAGCAGACCCTGGACAGGGGTCCAAGAGACCCAGTACTTC. Translated: CASRPWTGVQETQYF. The chain couples TRBV7-8 to TRBJ2-5; 9 bases match TRBD1. This CDR3 comprises 15 residues. The junction had 6 bases not matched to a gene; V was cut back by 6 bases and J by 1 base. Germline loops: CDR1 SGHVS, CDR2 FQNEAQ.

V usage is TRBV9 and J usage is TRBJ2-2; D not resolved. Trimming left V 3 bases short and J 0 bases short, with 12 bases between. Germline V lookup: CDR1 SGDLS, CDR2 YYNGEE. The CDR3 runs 16 residues. CDR3 nucleotides: TGTGCCAGCAGCGCTATCGGAGATACGAACACCGGGGAGCTGTTTTTT. Translated, it gives CASSAIGDTNTGELFF.

The gene calls are TRBV27 and TRBJ2-3, with 10 bases that match TRBD1. V dropped 6 bases and J dropped 3; count of bases not matched to a gene: 3. CDR1 and CDR2 from the germline V gene are MNHEY and SMNVEV (reference sequence). This CDR3 has 14 residues. The CDR3 loop is CASRGQGRTDTQYF. In nucleotides, the CDR3 is TGTGCCAGCAGGGGACAGGGGAGGACAGATACGCAGTATTTT.

The chain employs TRBV5-1 and TRBJ2-7; tentatively, D is TRBD2 (6 bases). Trimming removed 0 bases from V and 0 bases from J, with 13 bases in between. Germline CDR1 reads SGHRS; CDR2 reads YFSETQ. The CDR3 totals 16 residues. CDR3 region: CASSLAFGTGSYEQYF. CDR3 sequence (DNA): TGCGCCAGCAGCTTGGCCTTTGGGACTGGCTCCTACGAGCAGTACTTC.

The sample holds a few counts of this clone. This chain connects TRBV18 to TRBJ2-2; no clear D gene. Trimming pared 2 bases from V and 5 bases from J, leaving 6 bases between. Germline CDR1 and CDR2: KGHSH and LQKENI. This CDR3 is 13 amino acids long. CDR3 in amino acids: CASSPGRTGELFF. The CDR3, as DNA: TGTGCCAGCTCACCAGGGCGAACCGGGGAGCTGTTTTTT.

The genes are TRBV27 and TRBJ2-7; D not resolved. V lost 4 bases to trimming and J lost 2 bases, with 3 bases between them. Germline loops: CDR1 MNHEY, CDR2 SMNVEV (reference sequence). The CDR3 loop spans 11 amino acids. CDR3 residues: CASSSAYEQYF. In nucleotides, the CDR3 is TGTGCCAGCAGTTCGGCCTACGAGCAGTACTTC.